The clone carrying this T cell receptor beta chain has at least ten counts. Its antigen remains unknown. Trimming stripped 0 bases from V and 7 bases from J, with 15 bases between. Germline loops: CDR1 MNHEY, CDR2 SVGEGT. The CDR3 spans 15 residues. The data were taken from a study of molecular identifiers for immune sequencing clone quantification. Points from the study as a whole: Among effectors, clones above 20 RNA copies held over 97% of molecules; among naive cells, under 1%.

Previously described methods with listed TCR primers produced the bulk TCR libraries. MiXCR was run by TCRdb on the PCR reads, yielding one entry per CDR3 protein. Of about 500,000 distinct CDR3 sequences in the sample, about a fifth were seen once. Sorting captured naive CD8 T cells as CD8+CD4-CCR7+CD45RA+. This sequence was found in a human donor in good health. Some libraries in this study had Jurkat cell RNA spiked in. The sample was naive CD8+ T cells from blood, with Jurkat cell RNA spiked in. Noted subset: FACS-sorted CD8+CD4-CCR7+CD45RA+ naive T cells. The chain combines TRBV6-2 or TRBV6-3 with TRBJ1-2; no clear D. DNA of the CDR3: TGTGCCAGCAGTTACTCGTCAGGATCCCCTCGTGGCTACACCTTC. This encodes CASSYSSGSPRGYTF.